These T cell receptor beta chains were read from a single sample in a study of radiotherapy plus CTLA-4 blockade in lung cancer. TCRdb's copy holds only in-frame clones and misses some; the assay was immunoSEQ multiplex PCR. This table holds about 110,000 clones, approximately 87% found once. This sample comprised peripheral blood, obtained from a patient treated with radiotherapy plus ipilimumab. Receptors originate from a human donor with non-small cell lung cancer that progressed on radiotherapy plus ipilimumab. Some clones in this sample may be carry-over from other donors' samples. CDR3s include the opening cysteine and the closing phenylalanine or tryptophan.

CDR3aa | v_gene
CASSYWTGNEQFF | TRBV6-5
CASRAWGGGSNEQFF | TRBV28
CASSVDTGNSGNTIYF | TRBV9
CASSIQQLGYEQYF | TRBV5-4
CASSSSSGGGIEQYF | TRBV6-5
CASGLVLGGLGNQPQHF | TRBV12-5
CASSVSAAGNYGYTF | TRBV9
CASSLAAATYEQYF | TRBV7-2
CASSLVEDPYGYTF | TRBV5-6
CASSLQGPTNYGYTF | TRBV7-2
CASSENLAWEQFF | TRBV2
CASSWQGGGNTIYF | TRBV5-1
CASSLENQPQHF | TRBV5-5
CASSLGVARNTGELFF | TRBV11-3
CASSLDQGAVSQHF | TRBV28
CASSLGQGAYEQFF | TRBV5-6
CASSQGTSGGAGELFF | TRBV4-2
CASSYSYLNQPQHF | TRBV6-5
CASSLAGNRREQYF | TRBV11-2
CASSVTGLSETQYF | TRBV9
CASSLVIRGTNEQYF | TRBV5-1
CASSLVPGGGEAFF | TRBV7-2
CASQPLQGTSYEQYF | TRBV27
CASSDYSLNTEAFF | TRBV2
CASSIGLGETQYF | TRBV5-4
CASSPGQGSNEQFF | TRBV7-2
CASLRGTGELFF | TRBV10-2
CASSLAPVSRSSYNSPLHF | TRBV5-1
CASRPGGGNQPQHF | TRBV7-8
CASSSAATDTQYF | TRBV7-7
CASSSRRQETQYF | TRBV9
CASSLTYMNTEAFF | TRBV5-1